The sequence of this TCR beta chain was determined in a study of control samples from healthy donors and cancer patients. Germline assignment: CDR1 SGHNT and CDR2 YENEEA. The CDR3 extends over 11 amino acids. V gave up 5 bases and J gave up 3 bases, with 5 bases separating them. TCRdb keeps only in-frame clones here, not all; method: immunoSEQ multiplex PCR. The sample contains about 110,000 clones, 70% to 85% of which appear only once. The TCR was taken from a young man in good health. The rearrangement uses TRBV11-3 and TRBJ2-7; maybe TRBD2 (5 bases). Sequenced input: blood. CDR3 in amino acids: CASSRGYEQYF. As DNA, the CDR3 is TGTGCCAGCAGCCGGGGCTACGAGCAGTACTTC.